These 17 T cell receptor beta chains were all obtained from the same sample, sequenced in a study of identical twins. TCRdb analysed the 5' RACE reads with MiXCR anew, one entry per CDR3 protein. The table records some 330,000 distinct CDR3 sequences, approximately 8.8% of them present only once. The material sequenced was naive T cells sorted from blood. These receptors were obtained from a woman aged 45 to 65 in good health.

This clonotype was observed many times. V usage is TRBV5-1 and J usage is TRBJ1-1; TRBD1 is a possible D gene (6 bases). V lost 3 bases, J lost 1 base, and 16 bases lay in between. Germline V gene sequence: CDR1 SGHRS, CDR2 YFSETQ. There are 16 residues in the CDR3. For the CDR3, the DNA is TGCGCCAGCAGCTACCATGGGGGGGCAACGAACACTGAAGCTTTCTTT. It specifies CASSYHGGATNTEAFF.

Many counts were recorded for this clonotype. V is TRBV5-6 and J is TRBJ2-7; 10 positions match TRBD1. J gave up 3 bases and V 2 bases, and 8 bases lay outside the gene matches. CDR1 SGHDT and CDR2 YYEEEE come from the germline V gene. The CDR3 totals 16 residues. The CDR3 is CASSLWGQGTYYEQYF. The CDR3 DNA reads as TGTGCCAGCAGCTTATGGGGACAGGGGACCTACTACGAGCAGTACTTC.

This clonotype turned up a few times. The chain's CDR3 is CASSGGEAFF. CDR3 sequence (DNA): TGTGCCAGCAGCGGAGGGGAAGCTTTCTTT. This rearrangement joins TRBV7-9 to TRBJ1-1; the D is unclear. V lost 5 bases and J 8 bases, leaving 6 bases between the germline ends. CDR1 and CDR2 (germline): SEHNR, FQNEAQ (reference sequence). The CDR3 length is 10 residues.

The chain couples TRBV5-5 to TRBJ2-2, with D possibly TRBD2 on 6 matching bases. The germline CDR1 and CDR2 sequences are SGHKS and YYEKEE (reference sequence). The V and J ends lost 1 base and 4 bases respectively, with 20 bases between them. This CDR3 region has 18 residues. DNA of the CDR3: TGTGCCAGCAGCTTGTTGGCTAGCGCCATATCGGTCACCGGGGAGCTGTTTTTT. Translation gives CASSLLASAISVTGELFF.

This clonotype was observed a handful of times. The CDR3 region is CASKEGTNTGELFF. The DNA for the CDR3 is TGTGCCAGTAAAGAGGGGACGAACACCGGGGAGCTGTTTTTT. This chain links TRBV2 with TRBJ2-2; D could derive from TRBD1 or TRBD2 (5 bases each). This CDR3 has 14 amino acids. Trimming pared 9 bases from V and 0 bases from J, leaving 11 bases between. Germline values: CDR1 SNHLY, CDR2 FYNNEI.

This clonotype was observed a few times. The genes are TRBV4-1 and TRBJ2-6; D call uncertain. V was clipped by 0 bases and J by 0 bases, with 9 bases between them. Germline V gene sequence: CDR1 MGHRA, CDR2 YSYEKL. This CDR3 region has 17 residues. Here the CDR3 DNA reads TGCGCCAGCAGCCAAGATAGAGTGTACTCTGGGGCCAACGTCCTGACTTTC. Protein product: CASSQDRVYSGANVLTF.

The chain recombines TRBV5-5 with TRBJ2-2; perhaps TRBD1 as D (6 bases). Germline V CDR1 and CDR2: SGHKS, YYEKEE (reference sequence). The CDR3 is 15 amino acids. The ends were cut back, 3 bases at V and 4 bases at J, with 13 bases in the middle. DNA for the CDR3: TGTGCCAGCAGCTCGACAGGCCTTAGCACCGGGGAGCTGTTTTTT. Translated: CASSSTGLSTGELFF.

This clonotype was observed a few times. The V gene is TRBV9, the J gene TRBJ1-2; 7 bases map to TRBD1. The V segment lost 6 bases and the J segment 5 bases; nucleotides outside the gene matches: 4. Germline V gives CDR1 SGDLS, CDR2 YYNGEE. CDR3 length equals 12 residues. The CDR3 coding sequence is TGTGCCAGCACTGGACAGGTTTATGGCTACACCTTC. Translating gives CASTGQVYGYTF.

This clonotype was counted between two and nine times. The chain uses TRBV20-1 and TRBJ2-1, with unresolved D. V dropped 6 bases and J dropped 6 bases, with 18 bases sitting between them. The germline V gene has CDR1 DFQATT and CDR2 SNEGSKA (reference sequence). The CDR3 has 14 amino acids. For the CDR3, the DNA is TGCAGTGCGACCCACATGGGTACTGCCAATGAGCAGTTCTTC. It is translated as CSATHMGTANEQFF.

The rearrangement uses TRBV29-1 and TRBJ1-1, with D possibly TRBD1 on 6 matching bases. Germline CDR1 and CDR2: SQVTM and ANQGSEA. The germline V and J ends were trimmed by 6 bases and 3 bases, with 20 bases remaining between them. This CDR3 region has 15 residues. The CDR3 DNA is TGCAGCGTGCCCCGGGACAACCCATGGGACACTGAAGCTTTCTTT. It encodes CSVPRDNPWDTEAFF. Variable domain in full (rest from reference TRBV29-1 and TRBJ1-1): SAVISQKPSRDICQRGTSLTIQCQVDSQVTMMFWYRQQPGQSLTLIATANQGSEATYESGFVIDKFPISRPNLTFSTLTVSNMSPEDSSIYLCSVPRDNPWDTEAFFGQGTRLTVV.

This clonotype was observed at least ten times. V is TRBV6-5 and J is TRBJ2-1; no clear D gene. Germline assignment: CDR1 MNHEY and CDR2 SVGAGI. The CDR3 covers 15 residues. V lost 7 bases to trimming and J lost 7 bases, with 20 bases between them. CDR3 sequence reads: CASNPRQVLLNEQFF. CDR3 coding DNA: TGTGCCAGCAACCCTCGTCAGGTACTTTTAAATGAGCAGTTCTTC.

The chain uses TRBV29-1 and TRBJ1-1; the D is unclear. The germline V gene encodes CDR1 SQVTM and CDR2 ANQGSEA. Trimming removed 7 bases from V and 4 bases from J, with 19 bases in between. The CDR3 has 14 residues. The CDR3 protein is CSDLQQDLITEAFF. The CDR3 region has the DNA TGCAGCGACCTACAACAAGACCTGATCACTGAAGCTTTCTTT.

This clonotype was found a few times. V is TRBV27 and J is TRBJ2-7; D perhaps matches TRBD2 (6 bases). Trimming cost V 6 bases and J 2 bases, with 11 bases left between them. Germline V gene lookup returns CDR1 MNHEY and CDR2 SMNVEV (reference sequence). The length of the CDR3 is 13 residues. CDR3 DNA sequence: TGTGCCAGCAGCTTCGCGGGACCCTACGAGCAGTACTTC. Its protein product is CASSFAGPYEQYF.

This rearrangement joins TRBV7-8 to TRBJ2-7; a weak D match, TRBD1 (5 bases). Germline V gene lookup returns CDR1 SGHVS and CDR2 FQNEAQ. This CDR3 is built from 14 residues. V lost 3 bases and J lost 1, with 10 bases in between. The CDR3 sequence: CASSFFRDSYEQYF. For the CDR3, the DNA is TGTGCCAGCAGCTTTTTCAGGGATTCCTACGAGCAGTACTTC.

This clonotype has just a few counts. The chain links TRBV25-1 to TRBJ1-3; the D is unclear. Trimming pared 3 bases from V and 7 bases from J, leaving 7 bases between. This CDR3 is built from 12 residues. Germline V gene lookup returns CDR1 MGHDK and CDR2 SYGVNS. CDR3 DNA sequence: TGTGCCAGCAGTGACTCGGGGAACACCATATATTTT. The encoded protein is CASSDSGNTIYF.

This chain uses TRBV4-1 with TRBJ1-1; D is unclear. Germline lookup yields CDR1 MGHRA and CDR2 YSYEKL. V lost 1 base and J 0 bases, leaving 9 bases between the germline ends. The CDR3 spans 15 residues. The CDR3 DNA reads as TGCGCCAGCAGCCAAGGAGACCCGATGAACACTGAAGCTTTCTTT. This translates into CASSQGDPMNTEAFF.

This clonotype was picked up many times. This chain connects TRBV7-2 to TRBJ2-4; D not resolved. The CDR3 spans 17 residues. Deletions cut 2 bases from V and 0 bases from J, with 14 bases between. Germline V gene lookup returns CDR1 SGHTA and CDR2 FQGNSA. CDR3: CASSLKGFTLAKNIQYF. CDR3 coding DNA: TGTGCCAGCAGCTTAAAGGGTTTTACGCTAGCCAAAAACATTCAGTACTTC.